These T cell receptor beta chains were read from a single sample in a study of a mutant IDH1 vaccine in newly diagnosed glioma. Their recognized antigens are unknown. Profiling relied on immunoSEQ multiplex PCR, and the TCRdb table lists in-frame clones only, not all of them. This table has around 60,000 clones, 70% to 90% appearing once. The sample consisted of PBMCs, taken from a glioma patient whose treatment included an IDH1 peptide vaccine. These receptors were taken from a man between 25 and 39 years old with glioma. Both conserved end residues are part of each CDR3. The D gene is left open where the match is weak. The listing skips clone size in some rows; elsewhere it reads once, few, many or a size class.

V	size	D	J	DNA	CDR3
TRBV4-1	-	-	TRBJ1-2	TGCGCCAGCAGCCAAGAACCAGGGAATTTATACTATGGCTACACCTTC	CASSQEPGNLYYGYTF
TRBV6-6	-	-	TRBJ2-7	TGTGCCAGCAGTTACCCAGGGGGGACCTACGAGCAGTACTTC	CASSYPGGTYEQYF
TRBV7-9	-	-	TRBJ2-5	TGTGCCAGCAGCTCCCGACAGGCCCAAGAGACCCAGTACTTC	CASSSRQAQETQYF
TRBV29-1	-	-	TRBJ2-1	TGCAGCGTGCCCGGACAGAACAAGGGTCATGAGCAGTTCTTC	CSVPGQNKGHEQFF
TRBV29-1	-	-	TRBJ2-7	TGCAGCGTTGCAACAGATCCCATAGGACAGTACTTC	CSVATDPIGQYF
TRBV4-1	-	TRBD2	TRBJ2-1	TGCGCCAGCAGCCAAGTGGGGGGGAAGCAGTTCTTC	CASSQVGGKQFF
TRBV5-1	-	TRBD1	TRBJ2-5	TGCGCCAGCAGCTCGGGACAGCAAAACATTAAAGAGACCCAGTACTTC	CASSSGQQNIKETQYF
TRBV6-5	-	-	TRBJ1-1	TGTGCCAGCAGTTACTCTGAAACGAACACTGAAGCTTTCTTT	CASSYSETNTEAFF
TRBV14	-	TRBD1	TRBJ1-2	TGTGCCAGCAGCCAGTTCAGGGGGCGCGACTATGGCTACACCTTC	CASSQFRGRDYGYTF
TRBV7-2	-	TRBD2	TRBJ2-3	TGTGCCAGCAGCCTTACCCCTAGCGGGGTTAGCACAGATACGCAGTATTTT	CASSLTPSGVSTDTQYF
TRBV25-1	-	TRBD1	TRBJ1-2	TGTGCCAGCAGTGAATCCCCGACAGGGGCGGTTTATGGCTACACCTTC	CASSESPTGAVYGYTF
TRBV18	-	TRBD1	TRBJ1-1	TGTGCCAGCTCACCAGGGACAGGGGGCAACACTGAAGCTTTCTTT	CASSPGTGGNTEAFF
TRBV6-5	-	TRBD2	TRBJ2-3	TGTGCCAGCAGGCGGGGGGAGGACGCAGATACGCAGTATTTT	CASRRGEDADTQYF
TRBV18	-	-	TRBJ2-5	TGTGCCAGCTCACCACGAACAGGTACAGAAGAGACCCAGTACTTC	CASSPRTGTEETQYF
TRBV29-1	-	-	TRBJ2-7	TGCAGCGTTGGGGGGAATCCTTACGAGCAGTACTTC	CSVGGNPYEQYF
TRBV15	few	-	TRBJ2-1	TGTGCCACCAGCAGAAAACAAGGTAGTAACCCCTACAATGAGCAGTTCTTC	CATSRKQGSNPYNEQFF
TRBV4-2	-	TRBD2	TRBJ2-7	TGTGCCAGCCAAGTACCGGGGGGTGGCGAGCAGTACTTC	CASQVPGGGEQYF
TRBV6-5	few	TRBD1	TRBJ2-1	TGTGCCAGTCAAAGGGACAGGGGCTCCTACAATGAGCAGTTCTTC	CASQRDRGSYNEQFF
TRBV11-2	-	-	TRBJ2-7	TGTGCCAGCAGAGCAAAAGGTCAGGGCTTCTACGAGCAGTACTTC	CASRAKGQGFYEQYF
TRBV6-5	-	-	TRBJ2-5	TGTGCCAGCAGTTACTCGGGTGAGACCCAGTACTTC	CASSYSGETQYF
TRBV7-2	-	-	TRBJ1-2	TGTGCCAGCAGCCCAAGAGTACAGACATATGGCTACACCTTC	CASSPRVQTYGYTF
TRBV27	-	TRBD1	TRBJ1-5	TGTGCCAGCAGCGTGGACAGGCGATACCAGCCCCAGCATTTT	CASSVDRRYQPQHF
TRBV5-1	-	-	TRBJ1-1	TGCGCCAGCACCCAAGTAGGGGAAGAAGCTTTCTTT	CASTQVGEEAFF
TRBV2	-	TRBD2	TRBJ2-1	TGTGCCAGCAAGCTACTAGCGGGGGGGTCCAATGAGCAGTTCTTC	CASKLLAGGSNEQFF
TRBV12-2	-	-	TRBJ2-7	TGTGCAAGTCGCTTACATTGGAGGCGGGGGACCTACGAGCAGTACTTC	CASRLHWRRGTYEQYF
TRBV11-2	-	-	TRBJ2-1	TGTGCCAGCAGCTTAGATCGGGTCTCCGGGGCCTACAATGAGCAGTTCTTC	CASSLDRVSGAYNEQFF
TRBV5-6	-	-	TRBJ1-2	TGTGCCAGCAGCTTGTTTCGGGGATCGAGCTATGGCTACACCTTC	CASSLFRGSSYGYTF
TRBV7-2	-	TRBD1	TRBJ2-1	TGTGCCAGCAGCCCGGGGGACAGGGACTACAATGAGCAGTTCTTC	CASSPGDRDYNEQFF
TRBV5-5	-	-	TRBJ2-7	TGTGCCAGCAGGGCCAATAGGATCCTTACCTACGAGCAGTACTTC	CASRANRILTYEQYF
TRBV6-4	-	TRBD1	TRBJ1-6	TGTGCCAGCAGTGACTTCGGACAGGGGATTTTCGTAAATTCACCCCTCCACTTT	CASSDFGQGIFVNSPLHF
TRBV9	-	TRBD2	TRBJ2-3	TGTGCCACCGGGACGGGGGGGCTATTCACAGATACGCAGTATTTT	CATGTGGLFTDTQYF
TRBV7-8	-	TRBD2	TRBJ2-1	TGTGCCAGCAGCGTCCCTCGCGGGGGGTACAATGAGCAGTTCTTC	CASSVPRGGYNEQFF
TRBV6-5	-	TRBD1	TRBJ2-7	TGTGCCAGCACCGCGGGACAGGGAGTCTACGAGCAGTACTTC	CASTAGQGVYEQYF
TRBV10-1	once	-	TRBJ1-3	TGCGCCAGCAGCAACTCTGGAAACACCATATATTTT	CASSNSGNTIYF
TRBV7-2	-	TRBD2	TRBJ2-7	TGTGCCAGCAGCTTAGCTGGGACTAGCGGGGGGGCCTACGAGCAGTACTTC	CASSLAGTSGGAYEQYF
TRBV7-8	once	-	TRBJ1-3	TGTGCCAGCAGCTTGTCAGGGGTATCTGGAAACACCATATATTTT	CASSLSGVSGNTIYF
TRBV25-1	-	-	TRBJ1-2	TGTGCCAGCAGTGAATTCTCTGTCCGCCCTAGGGATGGCTACACCTTC	CASSEFSVRPRDGYTF
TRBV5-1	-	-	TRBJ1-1	TGCGCCAGCAGCCGGGGGACGAACACTGAAGCTTTCTTT	CASSRGTNTEAFF
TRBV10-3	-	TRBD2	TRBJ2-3	TGTGCCATCAGTGGTCTAGCGGGGGGCGCTAGCACAGATACGCAGTATTTT	CAISGLAGGASTDTQYF
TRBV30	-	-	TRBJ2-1	TGTGCCTGGATAGGTTATGACCCCGGTGAGCAGTTCTTC	CAWIGYDPGEQFF
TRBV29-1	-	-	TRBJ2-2	TGCAGCGCGGGATGGAGGGGAAAGAACACCGGGGAGCTGTTTTTT	CSAGWRGKNTGELFF
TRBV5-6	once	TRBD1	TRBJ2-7	TGTGCCAGCAGCTTCCTCCCGGGACAGTCCTACGAGCAGTACTTC	CASSFLPGQSYEQYF
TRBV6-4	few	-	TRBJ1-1	TGTGCCAGCAGTGACCGGGAGAACACTGAAGCTTTCTTT	CASSDRENTEAFF
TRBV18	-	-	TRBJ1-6	TGTGCCAGCTCGCCGGGACAAGGGAATTCACCCCTCCACTTT	CASSPGQGNSPLHF
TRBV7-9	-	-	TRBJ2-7	TGTGCCAGCAGCTTACCTGGCCACAGCCACTACGAGCAGTACTTC	CASSLPGHSHYEQYF
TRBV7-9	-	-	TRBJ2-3	TGTGCCAGCAGCTCAGATACGCAGTATTTT	CASSSDTQYF
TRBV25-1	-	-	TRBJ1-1	TGTGCCAGCAGTGCGGGGGAAATGAACACTGAAGCTTTCTTT	CASSAGEMNTEAFF
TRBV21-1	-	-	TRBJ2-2	TGTGCCAGCAGCAAAGCGGGCCGGGGGGACCATCCGAACACCGGGGAGCTGTTTTTT	CASSKAGRGDHPNTGELFF
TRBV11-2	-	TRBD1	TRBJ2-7	TGTGCCAGCAGCTTTGGACAGGGGGCTGGCGAGCAGTACTTC	CASSFGQGAGEQYF
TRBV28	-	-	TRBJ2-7	TGTGCCAGCAGTACGAGAGTCGAAGGGATGCCGATAAGGTCCACCGCCGAGCAGTACTTC	CASSTRVEGMPIRSTAEQYF
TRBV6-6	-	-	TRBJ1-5	TGTGCCAGCAGGCAAGACCCCACAGCCAATCAGCCCCAGCATTTT	CASRQDPTANQPQHF
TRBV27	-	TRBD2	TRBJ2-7	TGTGCCAGCAAACCAGCGGGGGCCCCGCGGGAGCAGTACTTC	CASKPAGAPREQYF
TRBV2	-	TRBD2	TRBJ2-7	TGTGCCAGCAGAGATTTAGCGGGGGGCTACGAGCAGTACTTC	CASRDLAGGYEQYF
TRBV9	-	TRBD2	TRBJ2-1	TGTGCCAGCAGCGTAGTACTAGCGGGGGCCAATGAGCAGTTCTTC	CASSVVLAGANEQFF